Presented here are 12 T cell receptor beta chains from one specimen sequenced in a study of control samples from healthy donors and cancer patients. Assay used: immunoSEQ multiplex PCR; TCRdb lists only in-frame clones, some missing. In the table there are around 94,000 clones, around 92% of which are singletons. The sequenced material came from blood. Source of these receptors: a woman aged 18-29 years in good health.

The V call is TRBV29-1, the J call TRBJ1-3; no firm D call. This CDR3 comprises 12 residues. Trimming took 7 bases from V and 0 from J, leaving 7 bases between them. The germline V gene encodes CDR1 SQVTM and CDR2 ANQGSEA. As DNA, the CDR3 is TGCAGCGCTATCGTCTCTGGAAACACCATATATTTT. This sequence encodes CSAIVSGNTIYF.

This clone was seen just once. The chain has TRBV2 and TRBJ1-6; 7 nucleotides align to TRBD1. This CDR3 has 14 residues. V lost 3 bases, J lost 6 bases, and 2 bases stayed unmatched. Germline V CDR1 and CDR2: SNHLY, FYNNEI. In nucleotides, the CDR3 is TGTGCCAGCAGTGACAGGGGGAGTAATTCACCCCTCCACTTT. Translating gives CASSDRGSNSPLHF.

CDR3 sequence reads: CASTSLTGTEAFF. In DNA form, the CDR3 reads TGTGCCAGCACTTCTCTTACGGGAACTGAAGCTTTCTTT. The gene calls are TRBV27 and TRBJ1-1; D remains ambiguous. With 7 bases removed from V and 5 bases from J, the gap between germline ends came to 14 bases. The CDR3 totals 13 residues. The V gene's germline CDR1 is MNHEY and CDR2 SMNVEV (reference sequence).

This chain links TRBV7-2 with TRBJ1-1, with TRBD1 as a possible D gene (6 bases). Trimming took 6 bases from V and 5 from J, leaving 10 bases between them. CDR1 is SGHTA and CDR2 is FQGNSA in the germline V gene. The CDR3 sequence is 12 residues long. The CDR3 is CASSAQGTEAFF. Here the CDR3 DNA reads TGTGCCAGCAGTGCACAGGGAACTGAAGCTTTCTTT.

The CDR3 DNA reads as TGCGCCAGCAGCCACAGGACAGGATCGAACACCGGGGAGCTGTTTTTT. This codes for CASSHRTGSNTGELFF. The chain carries TRBV5-1 and TRBJ2-2; TRBD1 agrees at 7 bases. Looked up from germline, CDR1 is SGHRS and CDR2 is YFSETQ. Trimming took 4 bases from V and 0 from J; bases not matched to a gene: 6. CDR3 length: 16 residues.

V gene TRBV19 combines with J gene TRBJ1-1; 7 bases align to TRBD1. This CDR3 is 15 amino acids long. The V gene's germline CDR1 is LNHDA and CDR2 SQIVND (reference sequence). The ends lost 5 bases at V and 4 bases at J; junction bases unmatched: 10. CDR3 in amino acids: CASSLEGAGSTEAFF. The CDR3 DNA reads TGTGCCAGTAGTTTGGAGGGGGCAGGTAGCACTGAAGCTTTCTTT.

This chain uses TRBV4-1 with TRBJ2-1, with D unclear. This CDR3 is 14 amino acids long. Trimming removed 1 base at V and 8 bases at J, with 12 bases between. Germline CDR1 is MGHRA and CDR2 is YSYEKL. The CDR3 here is CASSQVGLMDEQFF. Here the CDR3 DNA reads TGCGCCAGCAGCCAAGTAGGTCTGATGGATGAGCAGTTCTTC.

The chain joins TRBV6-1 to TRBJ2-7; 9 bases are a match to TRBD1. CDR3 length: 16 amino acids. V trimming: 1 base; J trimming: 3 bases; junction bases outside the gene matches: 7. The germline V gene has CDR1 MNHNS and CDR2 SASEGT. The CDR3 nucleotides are TGTGCCAGCAGTGAAGTACCTGGGACAGGGCGCTACGAGCAGTACTTC. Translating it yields CASSEVPGTGRYEQYF.

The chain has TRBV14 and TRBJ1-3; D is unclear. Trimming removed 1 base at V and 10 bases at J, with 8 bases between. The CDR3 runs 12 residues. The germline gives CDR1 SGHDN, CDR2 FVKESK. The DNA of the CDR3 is TGTGCCAGCAGCCAAGCGGGTTCGACCATATATTTT. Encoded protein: CASSQAGSTIYF.

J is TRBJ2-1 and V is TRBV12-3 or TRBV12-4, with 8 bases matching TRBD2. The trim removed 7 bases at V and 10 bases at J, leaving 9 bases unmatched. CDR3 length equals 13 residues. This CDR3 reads CASTRTSPREQFF. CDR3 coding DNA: TGTGCCAGCACTCGGACTAGCCCTCGAGAGCAGTTCTTC.

The CDR3 DNA is TGTGCCAGCAGACCACAGGGGGCTCAGCCCCAGCATTTT. It specifies CASRPQGAQPQHF. J is TRBJ1-5 and V is TRBV14, with 9 nucleotides matching TRBD1. Germline trimming cut 6 bases from V and 6 bases from J; bases unmatched to any gene: 3. This CDR3 comprises 13 residues. Germline CDR1 SGHDN, CDR2 FVKESK. Looking up the rest from reference TRBV14 and TRBJ1-5 gives the full variable domain: EAGVTQFPSHSVIEKGQTVTLRCDPISGHDNLYWYRRVMGKEIKFLLHFVKESKQDESGMPNNRFLAERTGGTYSTLKVQPAELEDSGVYFCASRPQGAQPQHFGDGTRLSIL.

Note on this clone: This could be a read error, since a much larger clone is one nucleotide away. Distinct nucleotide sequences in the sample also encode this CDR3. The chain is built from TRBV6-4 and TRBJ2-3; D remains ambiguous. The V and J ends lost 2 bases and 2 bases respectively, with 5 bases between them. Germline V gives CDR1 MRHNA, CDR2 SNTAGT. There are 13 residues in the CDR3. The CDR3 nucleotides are TGTGCCAGCAGTGACAAGGACACAGATACGCAGTATTTT. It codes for CASSDKDTDTQYF.